This T cell receptor beta chain was retrieved from a study of blood T cells in healthy people across ages. Background on the study: When template switching was applied, about one barcoded beta molecule was captured per two T cells.

There are many counts of this clonotype. Its antigen is not identified. Through a sample-barcoded 5' primer and a J-beta primer mix, a second PCR was run for about 6 to 11 cycles. TCRdb analysed the 5' RACE reads with MiXCR anew, one entry per CDR3 protein. The sample records some 690,000 distinct CDR3 sequences, 20% to 25% being singletons. The individuals who served as donors were healthy Caucasians living in Russia, aged about 6 to 95. Germline CDR1 reads SGHRS; CDR2 reads YFSETQ. This CDR3 contains 15 residues. The V gene end was trimmed by 4 bases and the J gene end by 1 base; junction bases not matched to a gene: 7. Study-level findings and limits: Across the age range, TCR beta diversity per million T cells fell in a roughly linear way.

The rearrangement uses TRBV5-1 and TRBJ1-1, with 7 positions matching TRBD1. Sequenced material: blood. The sequence was collected from a man aged 65 to 79 in good health. In nucleotides, the CDR3 is TGCGCCAGCAGCGCGATGGGACAGCGGAACACTGAAGCTTTCTTT. It codes for CASSAMGQRNTEAFF.